This T cell receptor beta chain was captured in a study of early T cells in non-severe SARS-CoV-2 infection. The overall study: Unsorted whole-blood RNA was sequenced in bulk, leaving chains unpaired.

This clonotype was seen many times. Its antigen is undetermined. The CDR3 length is 15 residues. The ends were cut back, 5 bases at V and 0 bases at J, with 13 bases in the middle. Germline CDR1 reads LGHNT; CDR2 reads FRNRAP. The library protocol tagged individual cDNA molecules with unique molecular identifiers. TCRdb re-called the 5' RACE reads through MiXCR, storing one row per CDR3 protein. The repertoire consists of tens of thousands of distinct CDR3 sequences, with about 12% occurring once and the leading ten covering roughly 6%. Findings and limits, study-wide: Missing private and CD4 specificities, VDJdb matching favored anti-spike CD8 responses.

This chain uses TRBV12-5 with TRBJ2-5, with a possible D match to TRBD2 (5 bases). The origin of this receptor is an adult who was a healthcare worker with PCR-confirmed SARS-CoV-2 infection or an uninfected control (not recorded which). The sequencing sample was made of whole blood. The CDR3 loop reads CASGLRTLYQETQYF. CDR3 nucleotides: TGTGCTAGTGGTCTCCGGACTTTGTACCAAGAGACCCAGTACTTC.